This is a list of T cell receptor beta chains from one sample in a study of cytomegalovirus exposure and HLA in healthy donors. Profiling relied on immunoSEQ multiplex PCR, and the TCRdb table lists in-frame clones only, not all of them. The sample lists some 160,000 clones; about 77% were seen once. The sample was PBMCs. The receptors shown here come from a man aged 55-75 years in good health and CMV-seronegative. Each CDR3 is given with its conserved first and last residue. Fields, in order: CDR3 length, clone size, D gene, J gene, V gene, CDR3 DNA, CDR3 protein. D genes are given only for firm matches. Not all rows give a size; the values are once, few, many and, for expanded clones, a class.

>15|.|.|TRBJ2-2|TRBV7-9
TGTGCCAGCAGTGCAGGACAGCGGAACACCGGGGAGCTGTTTTTT
CASSAGQRNTGELFF
>16|few|TRBD1|TRBJ1-5|TRBV30
TGTGCCTGGGAAGGGACAGGGGCAGGAAGCAATCAGCCCCAGCATTTT
CAWEGTGAGSNQPQHF
>14|.|.|TRBJ2-5|TRBV7-2
TGTGCCAGCAGCTTAACCAGGGGGGTAGAGACCCAGTACTTC
CASSLTRGVETQYF
>16|.|TRBD2|TRBJ2-5|TRBV5-6
TGTGCCAGCAGCTTGTTAGCGGGAGGGCCCCAAGAGACCCAGTACTTC
CASSLLAGGPQETQYF
>16|.|.|TRBJ2-7|TRBV5-6
TGTGCCAGCAGCTTGGTGACTGGGGCCCCATCCTACGAGCAGTACTTC
CASSLVTGAPSYEQYF
>14|.|.|TRBJ1-2|TRBV18
TGTGCCAGCTCACCAGCCGAGGGTGACTATGGCTACACCTTC
CASSPAEGDYGYTF
>16|.|TRBD2|TRBJ2-3|TRBV5-4
TGTGCCAGCAGCGCACCGGGACTAGCCCTCACAGATACGCAGTATTTT
CASSAPGLALTDTQYF
>15|.|TRBD1|TRBJ2-1|TRBV28
TGTGCCAGCAGTGGGCGGGACAGGGCCTACAATGAGCAGTTCTTC
CASSGRDRAYNEQFF
>16|.|.|TRBJ1-1|TRBV5-1
TGCGCCAGCAGCTCTCGGACAGTGGGGAATAGCGCTGAAGCTTTCTTT
CASSSRTVGNSAEAFF
>13|.|.|TRBJ1-4|TRBV19
TGTGCCAGTACCGGACTCATCAATGAAAAACTGTTTTTT
CASTGLINEKLFF
>13|.|.|TRBJ1-2|TRBV27
TGTGTCAGCAGACCGACAGGTTCGCGTGGCTACACCTTC
CVSRPTGSRGYTF
>15|.|.|TRBJ1-1|TRBV6-5
TGTGCCAGCAGCAATACCTGGAGCGAGAACCCTGAAGCTTTCTTT
CASSNTWSENPEAFF
>14|.|.|TRBJ1-1|TRBV6-5
TGTGCCAGCAGTTACTTGGGGGGAGGCACTGAAGCTTTCTTT
CASSYLGGGTEAFF
>14|.|.|TRBJ2-1|TRBV27
TGTGCCAGCGGCCGAAGAGGGGGCTACAATGAGCAGTTCTTC
CASGRRGGYNEQFF
>14|.|TRBD1|TRBJ1-5|TRBV28
TGTGCCAGCAGTTTACAGGGGGCCCATCAGCCCCAGCATTTT
CASSLQGAHQPQHF
>16|.|.|TRBJ2-6|TRBV6-1
TGTGCCAGCAGTGACGTGGGGGGGCAGGGGGCCAACGTCCTGACTTTC
CASSDVGGQGANVLTF
>16|.|TRBD1|TRBJ1-5|TRBV6-1
TGTGCCAGCAGTGATAAGACAGGGAATTGGGATCAGCCCCAGCATTTT
CASSDKTGNWDQPQHF
>15|.|TRBD1|TRBJ2-3|TRBV27
TGTGCCAGCAGTTTAGGGGACAGGGGCACAGATACGCAGTATTTT
CASSLGDRGTDTQYF
>13|.|.|TRBJ1-2|TRBV5-6
TGTGCCAGCAGATGGACGGGGAACTATGGCTACACCTTC
CASRWTGNYGYTF
>17|.|.|TRBJ1-6|TRBV6-4
TGTGCCAGCAGTGACTCCCCCCGACCAGGGGCTAATTCACCCCTCCACTTT
CASSDSPRPGANSPLHF
>15|.|TRBD1|TRBJ2-3|TRBV5-1
TGCGCCAGCAGGCCGACAGGGGAGCTCACAGATACGCAGTATTTT
CASRPTGELTDTQYF
>17|few|TRBD2|TRBJ2-7|TRBV6-4
TGTGCCAGCAGTGAAGAAATAGCGGGAGGGCCTTTCTACGAGCAGTACTTC
CASSEEIAGGPFYEQYF